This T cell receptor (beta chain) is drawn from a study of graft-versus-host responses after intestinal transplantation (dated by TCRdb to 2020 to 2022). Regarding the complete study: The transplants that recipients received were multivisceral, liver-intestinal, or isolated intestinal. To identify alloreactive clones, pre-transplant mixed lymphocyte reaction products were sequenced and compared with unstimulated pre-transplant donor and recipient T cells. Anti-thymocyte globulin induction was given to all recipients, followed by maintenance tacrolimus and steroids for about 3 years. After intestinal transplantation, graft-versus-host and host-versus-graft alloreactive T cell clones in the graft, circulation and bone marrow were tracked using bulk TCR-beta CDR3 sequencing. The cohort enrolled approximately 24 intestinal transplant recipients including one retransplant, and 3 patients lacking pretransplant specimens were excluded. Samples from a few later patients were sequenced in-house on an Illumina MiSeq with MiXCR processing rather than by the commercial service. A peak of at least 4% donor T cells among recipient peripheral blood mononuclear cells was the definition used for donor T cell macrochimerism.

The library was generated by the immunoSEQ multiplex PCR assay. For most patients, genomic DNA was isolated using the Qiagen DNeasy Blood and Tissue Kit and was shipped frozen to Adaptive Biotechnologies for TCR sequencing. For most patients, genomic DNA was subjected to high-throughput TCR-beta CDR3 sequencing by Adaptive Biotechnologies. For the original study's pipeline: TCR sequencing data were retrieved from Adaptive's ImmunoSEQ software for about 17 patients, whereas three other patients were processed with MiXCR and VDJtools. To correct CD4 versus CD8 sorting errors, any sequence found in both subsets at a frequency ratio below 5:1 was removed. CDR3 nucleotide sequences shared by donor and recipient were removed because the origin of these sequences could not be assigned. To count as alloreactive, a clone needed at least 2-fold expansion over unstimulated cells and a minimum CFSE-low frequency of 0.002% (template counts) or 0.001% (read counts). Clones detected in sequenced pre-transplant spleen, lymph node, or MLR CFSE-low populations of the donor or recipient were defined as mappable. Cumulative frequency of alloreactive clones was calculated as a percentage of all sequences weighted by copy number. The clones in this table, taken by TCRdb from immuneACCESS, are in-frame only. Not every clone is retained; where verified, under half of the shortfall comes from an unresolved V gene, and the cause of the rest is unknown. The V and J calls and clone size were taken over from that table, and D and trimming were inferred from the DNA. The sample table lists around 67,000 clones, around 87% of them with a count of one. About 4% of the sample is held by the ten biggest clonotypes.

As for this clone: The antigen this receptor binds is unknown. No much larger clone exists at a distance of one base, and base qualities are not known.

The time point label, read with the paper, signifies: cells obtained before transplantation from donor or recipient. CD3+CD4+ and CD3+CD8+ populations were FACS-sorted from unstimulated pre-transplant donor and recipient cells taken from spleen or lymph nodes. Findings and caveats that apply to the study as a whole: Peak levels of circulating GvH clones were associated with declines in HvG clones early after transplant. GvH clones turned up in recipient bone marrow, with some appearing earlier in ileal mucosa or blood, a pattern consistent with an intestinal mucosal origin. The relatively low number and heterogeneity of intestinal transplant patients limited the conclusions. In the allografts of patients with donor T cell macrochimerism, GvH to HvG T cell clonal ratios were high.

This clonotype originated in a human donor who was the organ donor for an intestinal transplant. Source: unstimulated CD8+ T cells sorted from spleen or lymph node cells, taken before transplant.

The nucleotide sequence is given as TGTGCCAGCAGACAGGGAGAAGCCGGGGAGCTGTTTTTT. It encodes CASRQGEAGELFF. The sequence links TRBV25-1 to TRBJ2-2; 6 matching bases give a weak D call of TRBD1. Per the germline V gene, MGHDK is the CDR1 and SYGVNS is the CDR2. Counted from cysteine to phenylalanine, this CDR3 has 13 amino acids. Of all the DNA, just the CDR3 is kept, 39 bases in frame from base 1. Trimming takes 6 bases from V and 6 bases from J, and the germline ends sit 11 bases apart.